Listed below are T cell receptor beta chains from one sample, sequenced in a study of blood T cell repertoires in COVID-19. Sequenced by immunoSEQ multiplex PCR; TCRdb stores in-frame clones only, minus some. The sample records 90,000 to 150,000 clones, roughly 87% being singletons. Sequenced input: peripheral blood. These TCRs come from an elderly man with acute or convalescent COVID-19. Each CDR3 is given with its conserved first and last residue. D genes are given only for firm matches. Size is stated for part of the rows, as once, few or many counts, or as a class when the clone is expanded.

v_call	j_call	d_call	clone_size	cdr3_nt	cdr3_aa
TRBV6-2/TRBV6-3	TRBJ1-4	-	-	TGTGCCAGCAGCCCGGGGAGGTTTAATGAAAAACTGTTTTTT	CASSPGRFNEKLFF
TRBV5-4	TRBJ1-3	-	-	TGTGCCAGCAGCTTGGTAGGGGCCTCTGGAAACACCATATATTTT	CASSLVGASGNTIYF
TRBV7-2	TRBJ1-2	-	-	TGTGCCAGCAGCTTAGGCACAGTCTATGGCTACACCTTC	CASSLGTVYGYTF
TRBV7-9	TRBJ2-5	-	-	TGTGCCAGCAGCTTAGCAGGTCAGGGAATGACCCAGTACTTC	CASSLAGQGMTQYF
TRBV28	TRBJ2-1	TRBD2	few	TGTGCCAGCAGTTTAGCTAGCGGACATGAGCAGTTCTTC	CASSLASGHEQFF
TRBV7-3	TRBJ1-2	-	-	TGTGCCAGCAGCTTGTCCGGTTTTGATGGCTACACCTTC	CASSLSGFDGYTF
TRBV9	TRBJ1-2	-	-	TGTGCCAGCAGCGGCGGTGCCATTTTCAACTATGGCTACACCTTC	CASSGGAIFNYGYTF
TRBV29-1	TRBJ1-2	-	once	TGCAGCGTTGGGGGTGCGGGGGGCTCTGGCTACACCTTC	CSVGGAGGSGYTF
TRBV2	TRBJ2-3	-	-	TGTGCCAGCAGTCTAGCGTTCACAGATACGCAGTATTTT	CASSLAFTDTQYF
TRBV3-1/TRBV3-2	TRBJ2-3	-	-	TGTGCCAGCAGCCCAACTAGATTAGATACGCAGTATTTT	CASSPTRLDTQYF
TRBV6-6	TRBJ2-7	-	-	TGTGCCAGCAGAACGGACACAACAACCTACGAGCAGTACTTC	CASRTDTTTYEQYF
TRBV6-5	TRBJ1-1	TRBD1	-	TGTGCCAGCAGTATCCGGGACAGGGCCACTGAAGCTTTCTTT	CASSIRDRATEAFF
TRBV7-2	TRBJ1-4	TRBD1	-	TGTGCCAGCAGCCTGCAGACAGGGGGGAATGAAAAACTGTTTTTT	CASSLQTGGNEKLFF
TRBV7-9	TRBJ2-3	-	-	TGTGCCAGCAGCTTAGGAGGTGGAGCTTTAATTAGCACAGATACGCAGTATTTT	CASSLGGGALISTDTQYF
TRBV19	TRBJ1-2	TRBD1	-	TGTGCCAGTGAGGACAGGGGGCTTGGCTATGGCTACACCTTC	CASEDRGLGYGYTF
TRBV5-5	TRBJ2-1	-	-	TGTGCCAGCAGCTTTACCACACCCAATGAGCAGTTCTTC	CASSFTTPNEQFF
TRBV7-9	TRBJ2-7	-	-	TGTGCCAGCAGCTTAGAACAATCCTACGAGCAGTACTTC	CASSLEQSYEQYF
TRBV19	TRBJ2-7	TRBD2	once	TGTGCCAGTAGTAGGGAGGGCATCGCCTACGAGCAGTACTTC	CASSREGIAYEQYF
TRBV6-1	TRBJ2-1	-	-	TGTGCCAGCAGTGACATCTACAATGAGCAGTTCTTC	CASSDIYNEQFF
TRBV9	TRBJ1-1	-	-	TGTGCCAGCAGCCCGAGCTGGACAGCGAACACTGAAGCTTTCTTT	CASSPSWTANTEAFF
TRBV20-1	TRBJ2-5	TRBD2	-	TGCAGTGCTAGTAGCGGGGGGGCTCGGGAGACCCAGTACTTC	CSASSGGARETQYF
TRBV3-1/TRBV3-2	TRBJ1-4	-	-	TGTGCCAGCAGCCAAGTGCTCAGGGATAGTGAAAAACTGTTTTTT	CASSQVLRDSEKLFF
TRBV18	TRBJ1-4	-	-	TGTGCCAGCTCATCCTTCGGGATGGAGACTAATGAAAAACTGTTTTTT	CASSSFGMETNEKLFF
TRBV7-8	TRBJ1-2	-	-	TGTGCCAGCAGCGCTCTAGAGGCGGGCAGTAATGGCTACACCTTC	CASSALEAGSNGYTF
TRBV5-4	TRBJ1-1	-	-	TGTGCCAGCAGCCTAACAGCGAACACTGAAGCTTTCTTT	CASSLTANTEAFF
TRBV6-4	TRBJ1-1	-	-	TGTGCCAGCAGTGTCGATGGAGGCAACACTGAAGCTTTCTTT	CASSVDGGNTEAFF
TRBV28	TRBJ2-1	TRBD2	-	TGTGCCAGCAGTCTCGCCGGGGTAGCGGGATCCTACAATGAGCAGTTCTTC	CASSLAGVAGSYNEQFF
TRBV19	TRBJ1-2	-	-	TGTGCCAGTACGAGGCAGGGGTATGGCTACACCTTC	CASTRQGYGYTF
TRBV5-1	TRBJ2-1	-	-	TGCGCCAGCATCCCATTCGCCGGGGTAGATGAGCAGTTCTTC	CASIPFAGVDEQFF
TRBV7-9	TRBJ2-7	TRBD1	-	TGTGCCAGCAGCTTTTTTGAAGGGACAGCCTACGAGCAGTACTTC	CASSFFEGTAYEQYF
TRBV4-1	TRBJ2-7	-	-	TGCGCCAGCAGCCAGGGAGAGGGGGCCTACGAGCAGTACTTC	CASSQGEGAYEQYF
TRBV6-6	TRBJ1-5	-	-	TGTGCCAGCACGGTAGAGGGGGTCAGTCGTAATCAGCCCCAGCATTTT	CASTVEGVSRNQPQHF
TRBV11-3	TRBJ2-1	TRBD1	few	TGTGCCAGCAGCTTAGGGGGACAGGGAGGCAATGAGCAGTTCTTC	CASSLGGQGGNEQFF
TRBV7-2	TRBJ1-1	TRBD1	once	TGTGCCAGCAGCTCGACAGGGGGTTTATCAAGCACTGAAGCTTTCTTT	CASSSTGGLSSTEAFF
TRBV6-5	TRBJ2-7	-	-	TGTGCCAGCAGTTACACTGAGCGTCGCGAGCAGTACTTC	CASSYTERREQYF
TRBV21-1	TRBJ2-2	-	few	TGTGCCAGCAGCAAAGTGACACAGGGGAAGCCTAACACCGGGGAGCTGTTTTTT	CASSKVTQGKPNTGELFF
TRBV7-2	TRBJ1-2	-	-	TGTGCCAGCAGACCTATGGGGGGCTATGGCTACACCTTC	CASRPMGGYGYTF
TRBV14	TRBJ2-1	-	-	TGTGCCAGCACCGCAAGGGGGGTTACAGGGGACAATGAGCAGTTCTTC	CASTARGVTGDNEQFF
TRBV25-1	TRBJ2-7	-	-	TGTGCCAGCAGTGATTGGCCCGAGCAGTACTTC	CASSDWPEQYF
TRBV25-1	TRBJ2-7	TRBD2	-	TGTGCCAGCAGTCGGGAGGCGGGATCCTTGGGAGAGCAGTACTTC	CASSREAGSLGEQYF
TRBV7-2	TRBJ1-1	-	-	TGTGCCAGCAGTATCCGGGACTTCGGGGGGAACACTGAAGCTTTCTTT	CASSIRDFGGNTEAFF
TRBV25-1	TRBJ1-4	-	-	TGTGCCAGCAGTGACACAGGACCAAATGAAAAACTGTTTTTT	CASSDTGPNEKLFF
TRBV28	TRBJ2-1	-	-	TGTGCCAGCGAAGTAGGAGGGAGTTCCTACAATGAGCAGTTCTTC	CASEVGGSSYNEQFF
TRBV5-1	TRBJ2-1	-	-	TGCGCCAGCAGCCTGCCCCGACTAGAATGGTCCCCAAAGCCCAATGAGCAGTTCTTC	CASSLPRLEWSPKPNEQFF
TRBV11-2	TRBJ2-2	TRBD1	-	TGTGCCAGCAGCTTGGGCAGGGGGCCAGACACCGGGGAGCTGTTTTTT	CASSLGRGPDTGELFF
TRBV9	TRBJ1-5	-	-	TGTGCCAGCAGCGCCCGACTGAATCAGCCCCAGCATTTT	CASSARLNQPQHF
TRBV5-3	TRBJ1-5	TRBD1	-	TGTGCCAGAAAAACCTTGGGGACAGGGTATAGCAATCAGCCCCAGCATTTT	CARKTLGTGYSNQPQHF
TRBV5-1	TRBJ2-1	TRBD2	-	TGCGCCAGCAGCCCGCGGGAGAGCTCCTACAATGAGCAGTTCTTC	CASSPRESSYNEQFF
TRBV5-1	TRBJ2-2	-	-	TGCGCCAGCAGCTTGGGTAGCCGAAACACCGGGGAGCTGTTTTTT	CASSLGSRNTGELFF
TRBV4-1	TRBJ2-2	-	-	TGCGCCAGCAGCCAAGGGGCAGGGTATTTCGGGGAGCTGTTTTTT	CASSQGAGYFGELFF